Below, one TCR beta chain is given with its context. This clone was seen more than once but under ten times. No antigen is known for it. No much larger clone is present one base from it, and per-base qualities are unavailable. Receptors were amplified or captured by PCR. The instrument was an Illumina HiSeq 4000. High-throughput sequencing was used to profile the TCR beta-chain CDR3 region of each patient. For the original study's pipeline: Drawing on CDR3 differences between clinicopathological groups, the researchers built a classifier meant to tell apart patients with distant-metastatic papillary thyroid cancer. To measure repertoire diversity the researchers used the Shannon index, while the Morisita-Horn index served to gauge how similar the tumor and blood repertoires were. TCRdb reprocessing: public reads trimmed at Q25 with fastp, clones called with MiXCR, in-frame beta chains kept. For this entry, the V and J calls and clone size follow TCRdb and not the study's own pipeline. The sample table contains some 20,000 clones; only one count was recorded for approximately 34% of them. The ten top clones hold roughly 30% of the sample.

The sample is drawn from a study of metastatic and nonmetastatic thyroid tumors (TCRdb year 2020). In the study overall: Repertoires from peripheral blood and from tumor or nodule tissue samples of malignant and benign thyroid patients were compared.

The investigation overall reported the following: TCR beta diversity was reported as significantly higher in malignant tumors than in benign nodules, in both blood and tumor samples.

No patient had received any treatment before thyroid surgery. The study retrospectively analysed patient clinical samples collected from 2012 to 2018 using T-cell receptor beta sequencing. As encoded in the germline V gene, CDR1 is MNHEY while CDR2 is SVGAGI. Cut back by 0 bases and 0 bases, the V and J ends lie 8 bases apart. From cysteine to phenylalanine, the CDR3 is 16 amino acids long. Kept here is only the CDR3 DNA, which spans 48 bases and is read in frame from base 1. Recombination connected TRBV6-5 to TRBJ1-4; confidence is insufficient to name the D gene. Material: tumor tissue. This TCR was recovered from a female donor with papillary thyroid cancer or a benign thyroid nodule (not recorded which). Some clones in this sample may be carry-over from other donors' samples. CDR3 loop: CASSYSFTATNEKLFF. The DNA sequence is TGTGCCAGCAGTTACTCTTTCACAGCAACTAATGAAAAACTGTTTTTT.